The 25 T cell receptor beta chains reported below all come from one sample, sequenced in a study of blood T cell repertoires in COVID-19. Clones were sequenced by immunoSEQ multiplex PCR, and TCRdb holds only the in-frame ones, with some missing. The repertoire consists of around 280,000 clones, with roughly 87% occurring once and the leading ten covering around 2.2%. Source material: peripheral blood. The receptors here all came from a woman aged 45-65 years who had recovered from COVID-19.

This clone occurred once. This chain uses TRBV10-3 with TRBJ1-2, with TRBD1 matching over 9 bases. J lost 2 bases, V lost 4 bases, and 5 bases had no gene match. Germline-derived CDR1 and CDR2 are ENHRY and SYGVKD. The CDR3 is made up of 15 amino acids. CDR3 sequence (DNA): TGTGCCATCAGTGTGGGGACAGGGCTCAACTATGGCTACACCTTC. Amino acids: CAISVGTGLNYGYTF.

The genes are TRBV18 and TRBJ2-3; 9 bases are a match to TRBD2. The length of the CDR3 is 15 residues. Germline-derived CDR1 and CDR2 are KGHSH and LQKENI. With 6 bases clipped from V and 2 bases from J, the junction kept 6 bases outside the gene matches. This CDR3 reads CASSLSSGATDTQYF. CDR3 sequence (DNA): TGTGCCAGCTCCCTTTCTAGCGGGGCCACAGATACGCAGTATTTT.

The chain is built from TRBV27 and TRBJ2-1; D is perhaps TRBD2 (6 bases). Germline V gene data show CDR1 as MNHEY and CDR2 as SMNVEV (reference sequence). V was clipped by 5 bases and J by 0 bases, with 11 bases between them. The CDR3 runs 15 residues. CDR3 loop: CASSRDFPSYNEQFF. CDR3 DNA sequence: TGTGCCAGCAGTAGGGACTTCCCCTCCTACAATGAGCAGTTCTTC.

The V gene is TRBV6-5, the J gene TRBJ1-1; TRBD1 is a possible D gene (5 bases). This CDR3 comprises 13 residues. The germline V and J ends were trimmed by 7 bases and 7 bases, with 16 bases remaining between them. Germline assignment: CDR1 MNHEY and CDR2 SVGAGI. CDR3 DNA sequence: TGTGCCAGCACCACCGCAGACAGATTTGAAGCTTTCTTT. Translating gives CASTTADRFEAFF.

This chain connects TRBV30 to TRBJ2-4; TRBD1 is a possible D gene (5 bases). The CDR3 consists of 14 residues. Trimming took off 5 bases at V and 0 bases at J, with 11 bases between the two ends. Germline loops: CDR1 GTSNPN, CDR2 SVGIG (reference sequence). The CDR3 coding sequence is TGTGCCTGGTCTTTGGGGCTAGCCAAAAACATTCAGTACTTC. Translation gives CAWSLGLAKNIQYF.

This clone was seen more than once but under ten times. V and J are TRBV7-8 and TRBJ1-4; no firm D call. The CDR3 has 14 amino acids. Per the germline V gene, CDR1 is SGHVS and CDR2 is FQNEAQ. V lost 2 bases and J lost 4, with 8 bases in between. The CDR3 is CASSLSEVNEKLFF. Here the CDR3 DNA reads TGTGCCAGCAGCTTATCAGAAGTTAATGAAAAACTGTTTTTT. Using reference TRBV7-8 and TRBJ1-4 for the parts outside the CDR3, the full variable domain is GAGVSQSPRYKVAKRGQDVALRCDPISGHVSLFWYQQALGQGPEFLTYFQNEAQLDKSGLPSDRFFAERPEGSVSTLKIQRTQQEDSAVYLCASSLSEVNEKLFFGSGTQLSVL.

In its sample, this clone was seen a few times. The chain combines TRBV5-4 with TRBJ2-3; 13 nucleotides line up with TRBD2. With V trimmed by 4 bases and J by 2 bases, 4 bases remained unmatched. CDR1 is SGHNT, CDR2 YYREEE, per germline (reference sequence). The CDR3 spans 16 residues. The CDR3 is CASSNGLAGVTDTQYF. As DNA, the CDR3 is TGTGCCAGCAGCAACGGACTAGCGGGGGTCACAGATACGCAGTATTTT. Drawing the rest from reference TRBV5-4 and TRBJ2-3, the complete variable domain is ETGVTQSPTHLIKTRGQQVTLRCSSQSGHNTVSWYQQALGQGPQFIFQYYREEENGRGNFPPRFSGLQFPNYSSELNVNALELDDSALYLCASSNGLAGVTDTQYFGPGTRLTVL.

CDR3 sequence (DNA): TGTGCCAGTACTACCTGGACAATTAGCAATCAGCCCCAGCATTTT. Its protein is CASTTWTISNQPQHF. The rearrangement links TRBV19 to TRBJ1-5, with D perhaps matching TRBD1 (5 bases). The CDR3 consists of 15 residues. Germline loops: CDR1 LNHDA, CDR2 SQIVND (reference sequence). The V gene lost 7 bases and the J gene lost 0 bases, with 13 bases spanning the gap. Full variable domain (rest looked up from reference TRBV19 and TRBJ1-5): DGGITQSPKYLFRKEGQNVTLSCEQNLNHDAMYWYRQDPGQGLRLIYYSQIVNDFQKGDIAEGYSVSREKKESFPLTVTSAQKNPTAFYLCASTTWTISNQPQHFGDGTRLSIL.

V gene TRBV6-5 combines with J gene TRBJ1-1, with D uncertain. The V end lost 6 bases, the J end lost 4 bases, and 6 bases lay between the germline ends. Per the germline V gene, CDR1 is MNHEY and CDR2 is SVGAGI. This CDR3 is built from 11 residues. The CDR3 loop reads CASREGTEAFF. In DNA form, the CDR3 reads TGTGCCAGCAGGGAGGGCACTGAAGCTTTCTTT.

As DNA, the CDR3 is TGTGCCAGCAGTTTATCCGGCAGGGGAGGGGAGACCCAGTACTTC. It translates to CASSLSGRGGETQYF. The J gene is TRBJ2-5, the V gene TRBV27; possibly TRBD2 for D (7 bases). Trimming removed 0 bases from V and 5 bases from J, with 13 bases in between. This CDR3 is 15 amino acids long. The germline V gene encodes CDR1 MNHEY and CDR2 SMNVEV (reference sequence).

J is TRBJ2-7 and V is TRBV2; a weak D match, TRBD1 (6 bases). The V gene lost 4 bases and the J gene lost 6 bases, with 7 bases spanning the gap. The CDR3 is 11 amino acids. Germline lookup yields CDR1 SNHLY and CDR2 FYNNEI. Here the CDR3 reads CASSVDSEQYF. As DNA, the CDR3 is TGTGCCAGCAGTGTGGACAGCGAGCAGTACTTC. Filled out from reference TRBV2 and TRBJ2-7, the complete variable domain reads EPEVTQTPSHQVTQMGQEVILRCVPISNHLYFYWYRQILGQKVEFLVSFYNNEISEKSEIFDDQFSVERPDGSNFTLKIRSTKLEDSAMYFCASSVDSEQYFGPGTRLTVT.

The chain has TRBV27 and TRBJ2-7; 8 positions match TRBD2. The trim removed 4 bases at V and 2 bases at J, leaving 10 bases unmatched. This CDR3 has 16 residues. The germline CDR1 and CDR2 sequences are MNHEY and SMNVEV (reference sequence). The CDR3 loop reads CASSSPSREGAYEQYF. CDR3 DNA: TGTGCCAGCAGTTCCCCCTCCCGGGAGGGTGCCTACGAGCAGTACTTC.

The chain links TRBV28 to TRBJ1-3; TRBD1 is a possible D gene (5 bases). This CDR3 has 17 residues. Trimming stripped 3 bases from V and 0 bases from J, with 15 bases between. Germline V gives CDR1 MDHEN, CDR2 SYDVKM. Here the CDR3 reads CASSLGGITLSGNTIYF. In DNA, the CDR3 is TGTGCCAGCAGTTTGGGGGGAATCACCCTCTCTGGAAACACCATATATTTT.

The rearrangement joins TRBV28 to TRBJ1-1, with D possibly being TRBD1 (5 bases). This CDR3 region has 16 residues. CDR1 MDHEN and CDR2 SYDVKM come from the germline V gene. V lost 6 bases and J lost 11, with 28 bases in between. The CDR3 reads CASSVHRQNRGLMAFF. The CDR3 DNA sequence: TGTGCCAGCAGCGTTCACCGACAGAATAGAGGACTAATGGCTTTCTTT.

V is TRBV2 and J is TRBJ1-5, with 7 bases matching TRBD1. The CDR3 loop spans 16 amino acids. Germline CDR1 SNHLY, CDR2 FYNNEI. The trim removed 3 bases at V and 4 bases at J, leaving 9 bases unmatched. The CDR3 spells CASSDQGVSRNQPQHF. The CDR3 nucleotides read TGTGCCAGCAGTGATCAGGGGGTGAGTAGGAATCAGCCCCAGCATTTT.

The chain combines TRBV15 with TRBJ1-3; D perhaps matches TRBD1 (6 bases). Germline-derived CDR1 and CDR2 are LNHNV and YYDKDF (reference sequence). Trimming took off 4 bases at V and 2 bases at J, with 9 bases between the two ends. The CDR3 consists of 14 residues. The CDR3, as DNA: TGTGCCACCAGCACGACAGGTACTGGAAACACCATATATTTT. Its translation is CATSTTGTGNTIYF.

The rearrangement joins TRBV11-2 to TRBJ1-2; TRBD1 aligns across 7 bases. The ends lost 4 bases at V and 4 bases at J; junction bases unmatched: 6. The CDR3 has 14 residues. Germline V lookup: CDR1 SGHAT, CDR2 FQNNGV. The CDR3 protein is CASSSKDRTYGYTF. DNA for the CDR3: TGTGCCAGCAGCTCGAAGGACAGGACCTATGGCTACACCTTC.

As for this clone: Other DNA sequences in the sample encode the same CDR3. The rearrangement uses TRBV7-3 and TRBJ1-5; the match to TRBD1 covers 10 bases. Germline CDR1 SGHTA, CDR2 FQGTGA. With V trimmed by 3 bases and J by 7 bases, 0 bases remained unmatched. This CDR3 region has 13 residues. Written as DNA, the CDR3 is TGTGCCAGCAGCTTGGGACAGGGGCAGCCCCAGCATTTT. As protein: CASSLGQGQPQHF.

V is TRBV7-9 and J is TRBJ2-2; TRBD2 agrees at 13 bases. The CDR3 consists of 16 residues. After removal of 1 base from V and 4 bases from J, the junction contained 0 bases not matched to a gene. The V gene's germline CDR1 is SEHNR and CDR2 FQNEAQ (reference sequence). The CDR3: CASSLGLAGGTGELFF. CDR3 DNA sequence: TGTGCCAGCAGCTTAGGACTAGCGGGAGGCACCGGGGAGCTGTTTTTT.

The rearrangement links TRBV28 to TRBJ1-2; 7 nucleotides match TRBD1. Germline loops: CDR1 MDHEN, CDR2 SYDVKM. The CDR3 spans 14 residues. V dropped 5 bases and J dropped 0; count of bases not matched to a gene: 3. The CDR3 nucleotides are TGTGCCAGCAGTCGGGACAGACCTAACTATGGCTACACCTTC. Protein product: CASSRDRPNYGYTF.

The chain employs TRBV4-2 and TRBJ1-4, with D possibly being TRBD1 (5 bases). Trimming left V 6 bases short and J 0 bases short, with 11 bases between. Germline CDR1 and CDR2: LGHNA and YNFKEQ. This CDR3 comprises 15 residues. The CDR3 protein is CASRTTAATNEKLFF. The DNA for the CDR3 is TGTGCCAGCAGAACGACAGCTGCAACTAATGAAAAACTGTTTTTT.

CDR3 residues: CASSLGTGFDYGYTF. In nucleotides, the CDR3 is TGTGCCAGCAGCTTGGGGACAGGGTTTGACTATGGCTACACCTTC. The chain employs TRBV5-5 and TRBJ1-2; 8 nucleotides align to TRBD1. Germline V CDR1 and CDR2: SGHKS, YYEKEE (reference sequence). This CDR3 has 15 amino acids. Losses at the gene ends were 0 bases for V and 3 bases for J; bases not matched to a gene: 4.

The rearrangement uses TRBV20-1 and TRBJ2-7; tentatively, D is TRBD2 (5 bases). The CDR3 spans 11 residues. The germline CDR1 and CDR2 sequences are DFQATT and SNEGSKA (reference sequence). The V gene lost 6 bases and the J gene lost 3 bases, with 9 bases spanning the gap. The CDR3 loop is CSATRIYEQYF. DNA of the CDR3: TGCAGTGCCACTAGAATCTACGAGCAGTACTTC.

This chain links TRBV19 with TRBJ1-5; the D gene is possibly TRBD1 (5 bases). The CDR3 has 14 residues. CDR1 is LNHDA and CDR2 is SQIVND in the germline V gene (reference sequence). V was pared by 4 bases and J by 9 bases, with 16 bases between. This CDR3 is CASSRTRTALPQHF. DNA for the CDR3: TGTGCCAGTAGTAGGACAAGAACCGCTCTGCCCCAGCATTTT. Variable domain in full (rest from reference TRBV19 and TRBJ1-5): DGGITQSPKYLFRKEGQNVTLSCEQNLNHDAMYWYRQDPGQGLRLIYYSQIVNDFQKGDIAEGYSVSREKKESFPLTVTSAQKNPTAFYLCASSRTRTALPQHFGDGTRLSIL.

The rearrangement uses TRBV30 and TRBJ2-1, with a weak D call TRBD2 (5 bases). CDR3 length equals 15 residues. The germline V gene has CDR1 GTSNPN and CDR2 SVGIG (reference sequence). Deletions cut 2 bases from V and 6 bases from J, with 17 bases between. The CDR3 protein is CAWSPRTGLGNEQFF. CDR3 DNA sequence: TGTGCCTGGAGTCCCCGGACTGGCCTGGGCAATGAGCAGTTCTTC. Based on the CDR3 plus reference TRBV30 and TRBJ2-1, the full variable domain is SQTIHQWPATLVQPVGSPLSLECTVEGTSNPNLYWYRQAAGRGLQLLFYSVGIGQISSEVPQNLSASRPQDRQFILSSKKLLLSDSGFYLCAWSPRTGLGNEQFFGPGTRLTVL.